A single sample gave rise to the 8 T cell receptor beta chains below, sequenced in a study of breast tumors, draining lymph nodes, adjacent tissues. TCRdb independently ran MiXCR on the multiplex PCR reads; one entry per CDR3 protein. The sample has 200,000 to 250,000 distinct CDR3 sequences, around 34% seen once. Samples came from axillary lymph nodes draining the breast cancer. What was sequenced was axillary lymph node tissue. The receptor source for this set is a female donor with breast cancer. Some clones in this sample may be carry-over from other donors' samples.

This clonotype was seen at least ten times. The CDR3 region has the DNA TGTGCCAGCAGTTACATGGCTAGCGGGACAGATACGCAGTATTTT. This gives the protein CASSYMASGTDTQYF. This sequence joins TRBV6-5 and TRBJ2-3, with 8 bases lining up with TRBD2. The V and J ends lost 2 bases and 3 bases, in that order; junction bases with no gene match: 4. Per germline, CDR1 MNHEY and CDR2 SVGAGI. This CDR3 contains 15 residues.

This clonotype showed up just a few times. The chain is built from TRBV4-1 and TRBJ2-1; D is unresolved. This CDR3 contains 15 residues. Germline-derived CDR1 and CDR2 are MGHRA and YSYEKL. The V and J ends lost 1 base and 3 bases respectively, with 10 bases between them. The CDR3 coding sequence is TGCGCCAGCAGCCAAGTAGGTTTCGGCTACAATGAGCAGTTCTTC. This translates into CASSQVGFGYNEQFF.

This chain links TRBV27 with TRBJ1-2, with D possibly being TRBD1 (5 bases). The V and J ends lost 5 bases and 2 bases respectively, with 18 bases between them. This CDR3 spans 16 amino acids. CDR1 MNHEY and CDR2 SMNVEV come from the germline V gene (reference sequence). This chain's CDR3 is CASSNKGFWGNYGYTF. In DNA, the CDR3 is TGTGCCAGCAGTAACAAGGGGTTTTGGGGGAACTATGGCTACACCTTC.

This clonotype was observed many times. The chain has TRBV5-1 and TRBJ1-6; D is possibly TRBD1 (5 bases). Deletions cut 4 bases from V and 8 bases from J, with 13 bases between. The germline CDR1 and CDR2 sequences are SGHRS and YFSETQ. The CDR3 has 14 amino acids. CDR3 coding DNA: TGCGCCAGCAGCAACGCAGGGTATGATTCACCCCTCCACTTT. Translated, it gives CASSNAGYDSPLHF.

The table lists this clonotype with many counts. The chain carries TRBV5-6 and TRBJ1-2; D is undetermined. The germline V gene has CDR1 SGHDT and CDR2 YYEEEE. CDR3 length: 15 amino acids. The ends were cut back, 5 bases at V and 4 bases at J, with 18 bases in the middle. The CDR3: CASSLPSRAAYGYTF. The DNA for the CDR3 is TGTGCCAGCAGTCTCCCCTCGAGGGCAGCCTATGGCTACACCTTC.

This clonotype has only a few counts. The genes are TRBV28 and TRBJ1-2, with TRBD1 matching 7 bases. With 6 bases clipped from V and 4 bases from J, the junction kept 8 bases outside the gene matches. The CDR3 runs 14 residues. Germline V gene sequence: CDR1 MDHEN, CDR2 SYDVKM. CDR3 residues: CASRRKGASYGYTF. The CDR3 DNA sequence: TGTGCCAGCAGAAGAAAGGGGGCGAGCTATGGCTACACCTTC.

This clonotype was observed a few times. The chain carries TRBV5-1 and TRBJ2-1; weak D call: TRBD2 (7 bases). The germline gives CDR1 SGHRS, CDR2 YFSETQ. V was shortened by 4 bases and J by 3 bases, with 14 bases between the two germline ends. The CDR3 totals 15 residues. CDR3 loop: CASSGGAGFYNEQFF. The CDR3 DNA sequence: TGCGCCAGCAGCGGGGGGGCAGGATTCTACAATGAGCAGTTCTTC.

This clonotype has a count of ten or more. The chain is built from TRBV20-1 and TRBJ2-1, with D perhaps TRBD2 (6 bases). Trimming shortened V by 6 bases and J by 3 bases, and 18 bases separated the two germline ends. CDR1 and CDR2 from the germline V gene are DFQATT and SNEGSKA (reference sequence). This CDR3 is built from 15 residues. CDR3 bases: TGCAGTGCAAAACCCAGGGACTCTCACTACAATGAGCAGTTCTTC. This codes for CSAKPRDSHYNEQFF.